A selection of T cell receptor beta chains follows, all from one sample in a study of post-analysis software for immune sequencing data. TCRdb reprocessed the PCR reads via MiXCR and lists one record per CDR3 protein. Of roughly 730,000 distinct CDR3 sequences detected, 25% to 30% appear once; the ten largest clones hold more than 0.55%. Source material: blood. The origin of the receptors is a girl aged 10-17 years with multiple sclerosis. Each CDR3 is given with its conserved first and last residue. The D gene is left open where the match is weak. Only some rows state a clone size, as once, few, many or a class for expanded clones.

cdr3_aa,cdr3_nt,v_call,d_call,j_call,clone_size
CASSLRRLTRNQPQHF,TGTGCCAGCAGTTTACGTCGATTGACGAGGAATCAGCCCCAGCATTTT,TRBV12-3/TRBV12-4,NA,TRBJ1-5,NA
CASSEFGDRETQYF,TGTGCCAGCAGTGAATTTGGGGACAGGGAGACCCAGTACTTC,TRBV6-1,TRBD1,TRBJ2-5,NA
CSVEDSSFGTQYF,TGCAGCGTTGAAGACTCCAGTTTTGGTACGCAGTATTTT,TRBV29-1,NA,TRBJ2-3,few
CATSRDPYTEAFF,TGTGCCACCAGCAGAGATCCCTATACTGAAGCTTTCTTT,TRBV15,NA,TRBJ1-1,NA
CANLPYNTDTQYF,TGTGCCAACTTACCGTACAACACAGATACGCAGTATTTT,TRBV7-2,NA,TRBJ2-3,few
CSARDSLRGGRYNEQFF,TGCAGTGCTAGAGATTCCCTGCGGGGAGGGCGCTACAATGAGCAGTTCTTC,TRBV20-1,TRBD2,TRBJ2-1,few
CASSRVGRGGDTQYF,TGTGCCAGCAGCCGGGTAGGCAGGGGCGGCGATACGCAGTATTTT,TRBV7-2,NA,TRBJ2-3,NA
CASSSRGVADNEQFF,TGTGCCAGCAGCTCCCGGGGGGTAGCGGACAATGAGCAGTTCTTC,TRBV7-8,TRBD2,TRBJ2-1,few
CASSLQGEVNNERFF,TGTGCCAGCAGCTTGCAGGGGGAGGTAAACAATGAGCGGTTCTTC,TRBV7-7,NA,TRBJ2-1,NA
CASSWGLDLTDTQYF,TGTGCCAGCAGTTGGGGACTAGACCTCACAGATACGCAGTATTTT,TRBV6-2/TRBV6-3,TRBD2,TRBJ2-3,few
CASSGVSYGYTF,TGTGCCAGCAGTGGGGTGTCGTATGGCTACACCTTC,TRBV12-3/TRBV12-4,NA,TRBJ1-2,NA
CASSPWTGGVSGANVLTF,TGCGCCAGCAGCCCTTGGACAGGTGGCGTCTCTGGGGCCAACGTCCTGACTTTC,TRBV5-1,TRBD1,TRBJ2-6,few
CASSQDETVSNQPQHF,TGCGCCAGCAGCCAAGATGAAACGGTTAGCAATCAGCCCCAGCATTTT,TRBV4-1,NA,TRBJ1-5,few
CAISESDSTQETQYF,TGTGCCATCAGTGAGAGCGACAGCACCCAAGAGACCCAGTACTTC,TRBV10-3,NA,TRBJ2-5,NA
CASKQGQAANYGYTF,TGCGCCAGCAAGCAAGGACAGGCCGCTAACTATGGCTACACCTTC,TRBV10-2,TRBD1,TRBJ1-2,NA
CASRISEEYF,TGTGCCAGCAGGATTAGTGAGGAGTACTTC,TRBV6-5,NA,TRBJ2-7,many
CASRGTGLNTEAFF,TGTGCCAGCAGGGGGACAGGGCTGAACACTGAAGCTTTCTTT,TRBV6-5,TRBD1,TRBJ1-1,NA
CASSPNVDEQFF,TGCGCCAGCAGCCCTAATGTGGATGAGCAGTTCTTC,TRBV4-1,NA,TRBJ2-1,many
CAISAGGGETEAFF,TGTGCCATCAGTGCTGGGGGAGGCGAGACTGAAGCTTTCTTT,TRBV10-3,NA,TRBJ1-1,few
CASSSGGGHEQFF,TGTGCCAGCAGCTCGGGAGGTGGCCATGAGCAGTTCTTC,TRBV6-5,TRBD2,TRBJ2-1,few
CSARDWQGATNTEAFF,TGCAGTGCTAGAGATTGGCAGGGGGCAACGAACACTGAAGCTTTCTTT,TRBV20-1,TRBD1,TRBJ1-1,once
CARGLAENEQFF,TGTGCCAGGGGACTCGCCGAGAATGAGCAGTTCTTC,TRBV2,NA,TRBJ2-1,NA
CSASVVVTDTQYF,TGCAGTGCTAGTGTGGTGGTCACAGATACGCAGTATTTT,TRBV20-1,NA,TRBJ2-3,few
CASSLAVTGGGQPQHF,TGTGCCAGCAGCTTAGCGGTGACAGGGGGTGGTCAGCCCCAGCATTTT,TRBV7-9,TRBD1,TRBJ1-5,NA
CAISRGSAGDRRFF,TGTGCCATCAGCAGAGGATCAGCGGGGGACCGGCGGTTCTTC,TRBV15,TRBD2,TRBJ2-1,NA
CSVRGSSYNEQFF,TGCAGTGTTCGGGGAAGCTCCTACAATGAGCAGTTCTTC,TRBV20-1,NA,TRBJ2-1,NA
CASSYSLQGGDTEAFF,TGTGCCAGCAGTTACTCCCTACAGGGAGGAGACACTGAAGCTTTCTTT,TRBV6-5,NA,TRBJ1-1,NA
CSVERLINTEAFF,TGCAGCGTTGAAAGGCTGATAAACACTGAAGCTTTCTTT,TRBV29-1,NA,TRBJ1-1,few
CASRQSRASSYEQYF,TGTGCCAGCAGGCAATCCCGGGCCTCCTCCTACGAGCAGTACTTC,TRBV2,NA,TRBJ2-7,NA
CAISDTLSGQRIDSHYGYTF,TGTGCCATCAGTGATACTTTATCGGGGCAGAGGATTGATTCCCACTATGGCTACACCTTC,TRBV10-3,NA,TRBJ1-2,once
CASSLGPGLPLDEQFF,TGTGCCAGCAGCTTAGGTCCGGGACTCCCGTTGGATGAGCAGTTCTTC,TRBV7-2,NA,TRBJ2-1,NA
CASNEVSYEQYF,TGTGCCAGCAATGAAGTCTCCTACGAGCAGTACTTC,TRBV28,NA,TRBJ2-7,NA
CASSIGREIQETQYF,TGTGCCAGCAGTATCGGACGGGAAATACAAGAGACCCAGTACTTC,TRBV28,NA,TRBJ2-5,NA
CASSQDHLGGSYNEQFF,TGCGCCAGCAGCCAAGATCACCTGGGAGGCTCCTACAATGAGCAGTTCTTC,TRBV4-3,NA,TRBJ2-1,NA
CASSNFRTVATEAFF,TGTGCCAGCAGTAATTTCAGAACGGTGGCCACTGAAGCTTTCTTT,TRBV6-1,NA,TRBJ1-1,NA
CASIPGLSTDTQYF,TGTGCCAGCATTCCCGGCCTAAGCACAGATACGCAGTATTTT,TRBV28,NA,TRBJ2-3,NA
CASSLDLNNEQFF,TGTGCCAGCAGCTTAGATCTCAACAATGAGCAGTTCTTC,TRBV7-2,NA,TRBJ2-1,few
CASSQYAGQDTQYF,TGCGCCAGCAGCCAGTATGCGGGGCAAGATACGCAGTATTTT,TRBV4-3,NA,TRBJ2-3,NA
CASRPQGEPYGYTF,TGTGCCAGCAGACCACAGGGGGAACCCTATGGCTACACCTTC,TRBV6-5,TRBD1,TRBJ1-2,few
CASSPDGTGVRGCNEQFF,TGTGCCAGCAGCCCAGACGGGACAGGGGTCCGAGGGTGCAATGAGCAGTTCTTC,TRBV3-1,TRBD1,TRBJ2-1,NA
CASSKSGSGSQETQYF,TGTGCCAGCAGCAAAAGCGGGAGCGGTTCCCAAGAGACCCAGTACTTC,TRBV9,TRBD2,TRBJ2-5,few
CASSSGIYEQYF,TGTGCCAGCAGTTCGGGAATCTACGAGCAGTACTTC,TRBV28,NA,TRBJ2-7,few
CAISVVSYTDTQYF,TGTGCCATCAGTGTTGTCAGCTACACAGATACGCAGTATTTT,TRBV10-3,NA,TRBJ2-3,few
CASSPIAGGSTDTQYF,TGTGCCAGCAGTCCCATAGCGGGAGGTAGCACAGATACGCAGTATTTT,TRBV28,TRBD2,TRBJ2-3,few
CSARDASGGHGNEQFF,TGCAGTGCTAGAGATGCCTCGGGGGGCCACGGCAATGAGCAGTTCTTC,TRBV20-1,NA,TRBJ2-1,NA
CSALGTGVAYEQYF,TGCAGTGCCCTCGGAACAGGGGTCGCCTACGAGCAGTACTTC,TRBV20-1,TRBD1,TRBJ2-7,NA
CASSQPTGLLGYTF,TGCGCCAGCAGCCAACCGACAGGCCTCTTGGGCTACACCTTC,TRBV4-1,NA,TRBJ1-2,few
CASWRLNNEQFF,TGTGCCAGCTGGAGGTTGAACAATGAGCAGTTCTTC,TRBV2,NA,TRBJ2-1,few
CASSSITGTSGGYEQYF,TGTGCCAGCAGCTCGATCACCGGGACTAGCGGGGGCTACGAGCAGTACTTC,TRBV7-8,TRBD2,TRBJ2-7,NA
CASSTIGQGSLRNEQYF,TGTGCCAGTAGTACTATCGGACAGGGAAGTTTAAGGAATGAGCAGTACTTC,TRBV19,TRBD1,TRBJ2-7,NA
CASSLSGTGGYNEQFF,TGTGCCAGCAGCTTATCCGGGACAGGGGGCTACAATGAGCAGTTCTTC,TRBV7-2,TRBD1,TRBJ2-1,NA
CASSLWGPSGNEQFF,TGTGCCAGCAGTTTATGGGGTCCTAGCGGGAATGAGCAGTTCTTC,TRBV28,TRBD2,TRBJ2-1,NA
CASSERLTYSYEQYF,TGTGCCAGCAGTGAAAGGCTGACTTACTCCTACGAGCAGTACTTC,TRBV2,NA,TRBJ2-7,few
CASSLVSGGEYNEQFF,TGCGCCAGCAGCTTGGTGTCAGGGGGCGAATACAATGAGCAGTTCTTC,TRBV5-1,TRBD1,TRBJ2-1,few
CASSEASGSINEQFF,TGTGCCAGCAGTGAAGCTAGCGGGAGTATCAATGAGCAGTTCTTC,TRBV2,TRBD2,TRBJ2-1,NA
CASSPDRDRVPYEQYF,TGTGCCAGCTCACCTGACAGGGACAGGGTCCCCTACGAGCAGTACTTC,TRBV18,TRBD1,TRBJ2-7,few
CASSAMETQYF,TGTGCCAGCAGCGCAATGGAGACCCAGTACTTC,TRBV7-9,NA,TRBJ2-5,NA
CASSQYSATDTQYF,TGTGCCAGCAGCCAATATTCGGCAACAGATACGCAGTATTTT,TRBV14,NA,TRBJ2-3,few
CSARDSLSEEWEETQYF,TGCAGTGCTAGAGATTCTTTGTCAGAGGAATGGGAAGAGACCCAGTACTTC,TRBV20-1,NA,TRBJ2-5,few